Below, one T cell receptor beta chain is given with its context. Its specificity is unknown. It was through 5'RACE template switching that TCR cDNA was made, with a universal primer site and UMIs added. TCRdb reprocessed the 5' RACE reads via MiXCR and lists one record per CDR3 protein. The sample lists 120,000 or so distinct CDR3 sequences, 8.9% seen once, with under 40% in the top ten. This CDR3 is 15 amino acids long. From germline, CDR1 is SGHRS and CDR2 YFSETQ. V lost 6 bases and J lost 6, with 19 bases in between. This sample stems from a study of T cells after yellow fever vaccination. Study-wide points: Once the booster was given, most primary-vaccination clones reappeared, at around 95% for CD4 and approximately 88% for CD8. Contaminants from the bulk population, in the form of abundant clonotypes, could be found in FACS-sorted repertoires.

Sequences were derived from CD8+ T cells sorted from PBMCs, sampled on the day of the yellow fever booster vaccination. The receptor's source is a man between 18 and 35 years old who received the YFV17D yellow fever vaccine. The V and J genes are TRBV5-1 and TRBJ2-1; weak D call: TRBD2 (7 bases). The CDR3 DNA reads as TGCGCCAGCACCCCGGGGGGCCGAGTGAGCAATGAGCAGTTCTTC. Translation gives CASTPGGRVSNEQFF.